This T cell receptor beta chain was identified during a study of T-cell memory formation after mild COVID-19. Overall study context: Clusters of TCRs were largely donor specific. Study-wide results and limits: Contracting clones from day 15 to 85 showed balanced CD4/CD8; later expanders favored CD4+. The second-wave clones peaking on day 37 were not confirmed as SARS-CoV-2-specific. Certain responding clones were present in pre-infection memory, suggesting participation of cross-reactive memory.

The table lists this clonotype with many counts. Its specificity is not known. The CDR3 runs 14 residues. V was shortened by 1 base and J by 7 bases, with 11 bases between the two germline ends. Germline V gene sequence: CDR1 KGHSH, CDR2 LQKENI. TCRdb itself ran the 5' RACE reads through MiXCR, one entry per CDR3 protein. In the table there are around 250,000 distinct CDR3 sequences, 15% of which are singletons. The receptor was derived from an adult woman who had mild COVID-19 (a few samples of this study predate the infection). Cell type and time point are not known. The sample was PBMCs or a T cell subset sorted from them (not recorded which). V usage is TRBV18 and J usage is TRBJ1-5, with no clear D. The CDR3: CASSPQGTMQPQHF. As DNA, the CDR3 is TGTGCCAGCTCACCACAGGGTACGATGCAGCCCCAGCATTTT.